This T cell receptor (beta chain) was identified during a study of technical replicates of blood from a few donors. Germline V lookup: CDR1 MDHEN, CDR2 SYDVKM. V was trimmed by 5 bases and J by 3 bases, leaving 14 bases between them. This CDR3 comprises 14 residues. Produced via immunoSEQ multiplex PCR; TCRdb's table is partial and in-frame only. The sample lists some 60,000 clones, roughly 91% occurring once. V gene TRBV28 combines with J gene TRBJ2-7, with D possibly matching TRBD2 (6 bases). The source is a human donor in good health. Some clones in this sample may be carry-over from other donors' samples. The sequenced sample was PBMCs. The CDR3 sequence: CASSLRGAFYEQYF. The CDR3 DNA reads as TGTGCCAGCAGTCTTCGCGGGGCTTTCTACGAGCAGTACTTC.